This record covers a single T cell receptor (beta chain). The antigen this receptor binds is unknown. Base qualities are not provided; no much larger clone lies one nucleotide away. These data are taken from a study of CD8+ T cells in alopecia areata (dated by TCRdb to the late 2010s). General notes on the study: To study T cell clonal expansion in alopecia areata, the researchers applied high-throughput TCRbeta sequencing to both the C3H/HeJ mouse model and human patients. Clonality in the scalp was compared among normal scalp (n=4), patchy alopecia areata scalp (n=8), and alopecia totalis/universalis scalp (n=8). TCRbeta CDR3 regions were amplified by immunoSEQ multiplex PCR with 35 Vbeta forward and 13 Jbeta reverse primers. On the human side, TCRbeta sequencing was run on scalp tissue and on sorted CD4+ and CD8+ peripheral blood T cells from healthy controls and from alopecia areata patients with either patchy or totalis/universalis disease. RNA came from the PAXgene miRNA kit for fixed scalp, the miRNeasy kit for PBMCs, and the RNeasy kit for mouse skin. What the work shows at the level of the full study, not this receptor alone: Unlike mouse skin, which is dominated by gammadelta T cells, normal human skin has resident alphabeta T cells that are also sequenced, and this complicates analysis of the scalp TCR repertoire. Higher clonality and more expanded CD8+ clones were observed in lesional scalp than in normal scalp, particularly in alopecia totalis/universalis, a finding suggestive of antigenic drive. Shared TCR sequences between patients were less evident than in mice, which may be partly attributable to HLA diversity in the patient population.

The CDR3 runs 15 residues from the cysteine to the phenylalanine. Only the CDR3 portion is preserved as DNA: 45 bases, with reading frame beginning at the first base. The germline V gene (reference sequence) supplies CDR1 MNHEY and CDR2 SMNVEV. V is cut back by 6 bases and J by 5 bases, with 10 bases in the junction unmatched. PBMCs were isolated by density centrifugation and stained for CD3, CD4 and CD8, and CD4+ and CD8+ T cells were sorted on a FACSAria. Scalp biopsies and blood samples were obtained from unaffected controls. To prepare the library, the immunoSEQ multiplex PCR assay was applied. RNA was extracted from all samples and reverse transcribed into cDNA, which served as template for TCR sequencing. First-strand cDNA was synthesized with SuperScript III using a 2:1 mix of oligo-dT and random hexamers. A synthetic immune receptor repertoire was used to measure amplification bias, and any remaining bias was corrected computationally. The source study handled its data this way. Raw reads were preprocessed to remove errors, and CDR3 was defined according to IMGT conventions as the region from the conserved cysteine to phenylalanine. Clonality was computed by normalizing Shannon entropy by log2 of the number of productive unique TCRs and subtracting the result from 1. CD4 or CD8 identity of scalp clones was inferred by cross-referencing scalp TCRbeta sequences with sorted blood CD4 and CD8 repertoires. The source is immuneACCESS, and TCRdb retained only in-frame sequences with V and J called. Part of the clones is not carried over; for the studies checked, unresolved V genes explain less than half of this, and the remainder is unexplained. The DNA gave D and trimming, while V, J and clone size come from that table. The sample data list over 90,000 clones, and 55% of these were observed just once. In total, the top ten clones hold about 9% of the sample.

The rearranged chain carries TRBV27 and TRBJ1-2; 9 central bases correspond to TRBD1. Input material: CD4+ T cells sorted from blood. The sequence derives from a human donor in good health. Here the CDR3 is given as CASRGQGRRTYGYTF. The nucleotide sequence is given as TGTGCCAGCAGAGGACAGGGGAGGCGAACGTATGGCTACACCTTC.